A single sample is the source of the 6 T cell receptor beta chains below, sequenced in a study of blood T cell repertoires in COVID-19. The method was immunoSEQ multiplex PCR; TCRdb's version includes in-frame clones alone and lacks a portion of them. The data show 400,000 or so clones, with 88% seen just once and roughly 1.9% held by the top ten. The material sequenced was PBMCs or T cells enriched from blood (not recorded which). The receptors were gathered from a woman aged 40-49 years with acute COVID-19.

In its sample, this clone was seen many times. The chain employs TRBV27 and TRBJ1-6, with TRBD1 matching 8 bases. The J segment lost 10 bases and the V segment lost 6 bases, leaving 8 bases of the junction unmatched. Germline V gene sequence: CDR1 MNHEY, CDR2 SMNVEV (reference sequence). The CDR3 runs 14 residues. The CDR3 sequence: CASRRAGGGSPLHF. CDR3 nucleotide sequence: TGTGCCAGCAGAAGGGCAGGGGGCGGGTCACCCCTCCACTTT.

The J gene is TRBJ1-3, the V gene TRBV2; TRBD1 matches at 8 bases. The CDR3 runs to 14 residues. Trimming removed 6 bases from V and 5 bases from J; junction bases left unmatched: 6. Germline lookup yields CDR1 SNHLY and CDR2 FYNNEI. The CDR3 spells CASSGSGGRNTIYF. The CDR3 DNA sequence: TGTGCCAGCAGCGGATCAGGGGGCCGAAACACCATATATTTT.

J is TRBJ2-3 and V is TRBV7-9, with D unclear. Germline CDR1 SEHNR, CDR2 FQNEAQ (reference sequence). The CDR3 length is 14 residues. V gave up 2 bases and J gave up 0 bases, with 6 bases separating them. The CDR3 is CASSLTRSTDTQYF. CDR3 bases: TGTGCCAGCAGCTTAACAAGAAGCACAGATACGCAGTATTTT.

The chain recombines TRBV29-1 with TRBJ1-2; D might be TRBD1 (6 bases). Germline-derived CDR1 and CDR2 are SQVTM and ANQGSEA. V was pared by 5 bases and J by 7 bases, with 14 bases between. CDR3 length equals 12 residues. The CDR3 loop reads CSVPSGDGGYTF. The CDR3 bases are TGCAGCGTTCCCTCAGGGGACGGTGGCTACACCTTC.

The CDR3 region has the DNA TGTGCCAGCAGCTTGTCCAGATACAGGGGGGACTCCTACAATGAGCAGTTCTTC. Translated: CASSLSRYRGDSYNEQFF. The J gene is TRBJ2-1, the V gene TRBV11-3, with TRBD1 matching 8 bases. The CDR3 is 18 residues long. Germline loops: CDR1 SGHNT, CDR2 YENEEA. With V trimmed by 3 bases and J by 0 bases, 10 bases remained unmatched.

Written as DNA, the CDR3 is TGTGCCAGCTCACCGCAGGGACAGGCCCTTGAAGCTTTCTTT. Translating it yields CASSPQGQALEAFF. The chain joins TRBV18 to TRBJ1-1, with 8 bases aligning to TRBD1. With V trimmed by 3 bases and J by 7 bases, 7 bases remained unmatched. The CDR3 totals 14 residues. Per the germline V gene, CDR1 is KGHSH and CDR2 is LQKENI.